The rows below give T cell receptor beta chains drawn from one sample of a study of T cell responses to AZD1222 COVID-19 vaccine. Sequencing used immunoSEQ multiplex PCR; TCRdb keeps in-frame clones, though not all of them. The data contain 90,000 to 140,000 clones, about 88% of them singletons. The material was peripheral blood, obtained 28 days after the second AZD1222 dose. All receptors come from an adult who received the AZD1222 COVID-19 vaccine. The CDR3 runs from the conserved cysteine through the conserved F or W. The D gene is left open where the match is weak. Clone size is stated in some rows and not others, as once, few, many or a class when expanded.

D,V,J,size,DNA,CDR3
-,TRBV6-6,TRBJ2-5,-,TGTGCCAGCACCCCCCAGGTCCAAGAGACCCAGTACTTC,CASTPQVQETQYF
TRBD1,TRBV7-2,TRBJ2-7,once,TGTGCCAGCAGCTTAGCGGGACAGGGGGCCTCCTACGAGCAGTACTTC,CASSLAGQGASYEQYF
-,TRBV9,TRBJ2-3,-,TGTGCCAGCAGCCCCACGAGCGGAATAGGGACAGATACGCAGTATTTT,CASSPTSGIGTDTQYF
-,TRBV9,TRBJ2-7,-,TGTGCCAGCAGCGTAATGTCCAGGGCTGGCGACGAGCAGTACTTC,CASSVMSRAGDEQYF
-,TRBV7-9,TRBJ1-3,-,TGTGCCGGAGCACAGAGCTCTGGAAACACCATATATTTT,CAGAQSSGNTIYF
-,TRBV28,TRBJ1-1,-,TGTGCCAGCACGATGAACACTGAAGCTTTCTTT,CASTMNTEAFF
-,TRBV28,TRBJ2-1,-,TGTGCCAGCACCTCCGGAGGGAATGAGCAGTTCTTC,CASTSGGNEQFF
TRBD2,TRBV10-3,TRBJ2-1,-,TGTGCCATCAGTGAGGGACTAGCGGGCAGCAATGAGCAGTTCTTC,CAISEGLAGSNEQFF
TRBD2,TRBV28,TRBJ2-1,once,TGTGCCAGCAGTTTCACCGCGGGACTAGCAGGCTACAATGAGCAGTTCTTC,CASSFTAGLAGYNEQFF
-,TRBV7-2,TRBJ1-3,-,TGTGCCAGCAGCTCGGGCAGTGGAAACACCATATATTTT,CASSSGSGNTIYF
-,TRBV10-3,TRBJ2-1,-,TGTGCCATCAGTGAAGGGGACTACAATGAGCAGTTCTTC,CAISEGDYNEQFF
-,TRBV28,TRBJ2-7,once,TGTGCCACCCGCCGGGGAGCAAAATCCTACGAGCAGTACTTC,CATRRGAKSYEQYF
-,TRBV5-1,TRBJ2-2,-,TGCGCCAGCAGCGGGGGGAGCGGGACAATCACCGGGGAGCTGTTTTTT,CASSGGSGTITGELFF
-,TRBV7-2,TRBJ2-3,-,TGTGCCAGCAGTCTGGGCTTAGATACGCAGTATTTT,CASSLGLDTQYF
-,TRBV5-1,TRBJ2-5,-,TGCGCCAGCAGCTTGGCCGGCAGGCAAGAGACCCAGTACTTC,CASSLAGRQETQYF
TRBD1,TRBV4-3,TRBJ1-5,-,TGCGCCAGCAGCCAGGAAACAGGGGGATATCAGCCCCAGCATTTT,CASSQETGGYQPQHF
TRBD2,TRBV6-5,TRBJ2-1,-,TGTGCCAGCAGTTCCTTGGGCGGGAGGAAGAATGAGCAGTTCTTC,CASSSLGGRKNEQFF
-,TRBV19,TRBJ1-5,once,TGTGCCAGTAGTATAGAATCAGCCCAGCATTTT,CASSIESAQHF
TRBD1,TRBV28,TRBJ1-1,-,TGTGCCAGCAGTTCCTGGACAGGGGGGAACACTGAAGCTTTCTTT,CASSSWTGGNTEAFF